These 30 T cell receptor beta chains originate from one sample sequenced in a study of blood T cell repertoires in COVID-19. TCRdb's copy holds only in-frame clones and misses some; the assay was immunoSEQ multiplex PCR. The sample has 200,000 to 250,000 clones, 83% seen once. Sequencing used PBMCs or T cells enriched from blood (not recorded which). All receptors come from a woman in her 50s who had been exposed to COVID-19.

The CDR3 region has the DNA TGTGCCAGCAGCTTGGCGGTTTCCTACAATGAGCAGTTCTTC. It encodes CASSLAVSYNEQFF. The chain has TRBV7-2 and TRBJ2-1; no firm D call. The CDR3 covers 14 residues. Germline V gene sequence: CDR1 SGHTA, CDR2 FQGNSA. The V and J ends lost 3 bases and 1 base respectively, with 7 bases between them.

This clone was seen a few times. The rearrangement links TRBV6-2 or TRBV6-3 to TRBJ2-2; D gene ambiguous. V was shortened by 4 bases and J by 8 bases, with 14 bases between the two germline ends. Germline V gives CDR1 MNHEY, CDR2 SVGEGT. The CDR3 covers 14 residues. In DNA form, the CDR3 reads TGTGCCAGCAGTTCCTACGAGAGTAAGGGGGAGCTGTTTTTT. Translating it yields CASSSYESKGELFF.

The rearrangement joins TRBV6-5 to TRBJ2-2; 10 positions agree with TRBD2. The CDR3 is 15 amino acids. J gave up 5 bases and V 7 bases, and 7 bases lay outside the gene matches. Germline lookup yields CDR1 MNHEY and CDR2 SVGAGI. CDR3 sequence (DNA): TGTGCCAGCACCCCGGGACTAGCGTCAACCGGGGAGCTGTTTTTT. The encoded protein is CASTPGLASTGELFF.

The chain is built from TRBV6-5 and TRBJ1-1; D call uncertain. The V gene's germline CDR1 is MNHEY and CDR2 SVGAGI. The CDR3 is 11 amino acids. Trimming pared 7 bases from V and 8 bases from J, leaving 11 bases between. In DNA form, the CDR3 reads TGTGCCAGCACCGCCGGTATGGAAGCTTTCTTT. This encodes CASTAGMEAFF.

This clone has just a few counts. The chain employs TRBV10-3 and TRBJ1-2, with 8 bases matching TRBD1. The germline gives CDR1 ENHRY, CDR2 SYGVKD. Trimming cost V 7 bases and J 6 bases; bases outside gene matches: 7. This CDR3 has 13 amino acids. The CDR3 nucleotides are TGTGCCATCACAGCAGGGGGCGAACATGGCTACACCTTC. It translates to CAITAGGEHGYTF.

The chain uses TRBV2 and TRBJ2-7; D is possibly TRBD1 (6 bases). CDR1 SNHLY and CDR2 FYNNEI come from the germline V gene. The CDR3 loop spans 12 amino acids. Trimming removed 6 bases at V and 5 bases at J, with 11 bases between. Here the CDR3 DNA reads TGTGCCAGCAGACTAGACAGGAACGAGCAGTACTTC. It encodes CASRLDRNEQYF.

The rearrangement links TRBV12-3 or TRBV12-4 to TRBJ1-3; D uncertain. This CDR3 is built from 12 residues. Trimming took off 3 bases at V and 7 bases at J, with 7 bases between the two ends. The CDR3 loop is CASSLIRNTIYF. CDR3 DNA sequence: TGTGCCAGCAGTTTGATCAGGAACACCATATATTTT.

The CDR3 reads CAISGQDANYGYTF. In DNA form, the CDR3 reads TGTGCCATCAGCGGACAGGACGCTAACTATGGCTACACCTTC. V usage is TRBV10-3 and J usage is TRBJ1-2; 7 bases match TRBD1. Trimming at V came to 6 bases and at J to 0 bases, leaving 4 bases not matched to a gene. The germline V gene has CDR1 ENHRY and CDR2 SYGVKD. The length of the CDR3 is 14 residues.

This clone was detected once. This chain connects TRBV5-1 to TRBJ1-1; D gene uncertain. The CDR3 loop spans 14 amino acids. V gave up 0 bases and J gave up 5 bases, with 11 bases separating them. CDR1 is SGHRS and CDR2 is YFSETQ in the germline V gene. The CDR3, as DNA: TGCGCCAGCAGCTTGGCGTTAGGCGGTACTGAAGCTTTCTTT. It is translated as CASSLALGGTEAFF.

To note about this clone: This CDR3 is also generated by other DNA sequences in the sample. V is TRBV5-4 and J is TRBJ1-2; 10 bases align to TRBD1. The germline V gene has CDR1 SGHNT and CDR2 YYREEE (reference sequence). This CDR3 comprises 15 residues. The V and J ends lost 5 bases and 1 base, in that order; junction bases with no gene match: 5. CDR3 residues: CASSFRDRGNYGYTF. The CDR3 DNA sequence: TGTGCCAGCAGTTTCCGGGACAGGGGTAACTATGGCTACACCTTC.

V gene TRBV3-1 (or the pseudogene TRBV3-2) combines with J gene TRBJ1-3; D gene unclear. V was pared by 4 bases and J by 5 bases, with 6 bases between. From germline, CDR1 is LGHDT and CDR2 YNNKEL (reference sequence). The CDR3 totals 12 residues. The CDR3 loop reads CASSPGRNTIYF. CDR3 DNA sequence: TGTGCCAGCAGCCCCGGTAGAAACACCATATATTTT.

Concerning this clone: The sample has other DNA sequences that encode this CDR3 too. The chain uses TRBV12-3 or TRBV12-4 and TRBJ2-2, with D unclear. The V and J ends lost 5 bases and 5 bases respectively, with 6 bases between them. CDR3 size: 12 residues. The CDR3, as DNA: TGTGCCAGCAGTCCCTATACCGGGGAGCTGTTTTTT. It is translated as CASSPYTGELFF.

The rearrangement links TRBV6-4 to TRBJ1-3, with TRBD1 identical over 8 bases. The CDR3 runs to 17 residues. Germline V gene data show CDR1 as MRHNA and CDR2 as SNTAGT. J was trimmed by 4 bases and V by 4 bases; bases with no gene match: 12. CDR3 sequence (DNA): TGTGCCAGCAGTGCCGCGACAGGGGCTTATCCCGGAAACACCATATATTTT. As protein: CASSAATGAYPGNTIYF.

This clone was recorded once. The same CDR3 can be traced to other DNA sequences in this sample. This sequence joins TRBV7-2 and TRBJ1-4; tentatively, D is TRBD1 (6 bases). The V gene lost 1 base and the J gene lost 0 bases, with 6 bases spanning the gap. Germline CDR1 SGHTA, CDR2 FQGNSA. This CDR3 is 15 amino acids long. The CDR3 sequence is CASSLDRATNEKLFF. DNA for the CDR3: TGTGCCAGCAGCTTAGACAGGGCAACTAATGAAAAACTGTTTTTT.

The genes are TRBV7-8 and TRBJ2-7, with TRBD1 matching over 8 bases. This CDR3 has 16 amino acids. Germline CDR1 reads SGHVS; CDR2 reads FQNEAQ. V gave up 3 bases and J gave up 0 bases; unmatched junction bases: 7. CDR3 bases: TGTGCCAGCAGCTTGCTGACAGGGGCAATCTCCTACGAGCAGTACTTC. Protein sequence: CASSLLTGAISYEQYF.

This clone appeared a single time. The rearrangement uses TRBV7-6 and TRBJ2-5; D is possibly TRBD2 (5 bases). Germline CDR1 SGHVS, CDR2 FNYEAQ. V lost 5 bases, J lost 5 bases, and 9 bases lay in between. The CDR3 is made up of 12 amino acids. Written as DNA, the CDR3 is TGTGCCAGCAGCCCGAGAGGGGAGACCCAGTACTTC. Encoded protein: CASSPRGETQYF.

This clone was seen only once. The chain is built from TRBV6-5 and TRBJ2-7, with D possibly TRBD2 on 6 matching bases. V was cut by 4 bases and J by 3 bases, with 16 bases left in between. The germline V gene encodes CDR1 MNHEY and CDR2 SVGAGI. The CDR3 consists of 15 residues. CDR3 region: CASSSRGIHYYEQYF. In nucleotides, the CDR3 is TGTGCCAGCAGTTCCCGCGGGATTCATTACTACGAGCAGTACTTC.

The V call is TRBV28, the J call TRBJ1-6; the D gene is possibly TRBD1 (5 bases). CDR1 and CDR2 (germline): MDHEN, SYDVKM. The CDR3 covers 14 residues. The V end lost 3 bases, the J end lost 11 bases, and 14 bases lay between the germline ends. DNA of the CDR3: TGTGCCAGCAGTTTTTCAGGGCCTAGGGCACCCCTCCACTTT. This gives the protein CASSFSGPRAPLHF.

This chain uses TRBV11-2 with TRBJ2-5; 7 bases are shared with TRBD1. Per germline, CDR1 SGHAT and CDR2 FQNNGV. V lost 0 bases, J lost 5 bases, and 12 bases stayed unmatched. The length of the CDR3 is 17 residues. The CDR3 nucleotides read TGTGCCAGCAGCTTAGACCGAGACAGGGCCGGATTCGAGACCCAGTACTTC. Translating gives CASSLDRDRAGFETQYF.

This clone was detected only a few times. The chain uses TRBV3-1 (or the pseudogene TRBV3-2) and TRBJ1-2; TRBD1 is a possible D gene (5 bases). From germline, CDR1 is LGHDT and CDR2 YNNKEL (reference sequence). V shed 2 bases and J shed 7 bases, with 11 bases lying between them. The CDR3 consists of 13 residues. The CDR3 bases are TGTGCCAGCAGCCAATACCAGGGCGCTGGCTACACCTTC. Protein product: CASSQYQGAGYTF.

The chain has TRBV2 and TRBJ1-2; D remains ambiguous. The CDR3 is 13 amino acids. CDR1 SNHLY and CDR2 FYNNEI come from the germline V gene. V lost 8 bases to trimming and J lost 1 base, with 11 bases between them. CDR3 bases: TGTGCCAGCCTATCCACCGTTAACTATGGCTACACCTTC. It translates to CASLSTVNYGYTF.

This clone has just one count. The chain employs TRBV5-4 and TRBJ2-3; 7 bases map to TRBD1. V lost 0 bases to trimming and J lost 3 bases; unmatched junction nucleotides: 4. CDR1 is SGHNT and CDR2 is YYREEE in the germline V gene (reference sequence). The CDR3 has 15 residues. The CDR3 coding sequence is TGTGCCAGCAGCTTGGAGGGGGCTTATACAGATACGCAGTATTTT. Its protein product is CASSLEGAYTDTQYF.

The CDR3 protein is CAISEQPNTEAFF. The CDR3 DNA reads as TGTGCCATCAGTGAACAGCCGAACACTGAAGCTTTCTTT. The J gene is TRBJ1-1, the V gene TRBV10-3, with D hard to call. The ends were cut back, 3 bases at V and 1 base at J, with 6 bases in the middle. This CDR3 has 13 residues. Germline values: CDR1 ENHRY, CDR2 SYGVKD.

The chain joins TRBV28 to TRBJ1-6; 8 bases match TRBD1. V lost 5 bases to trimming and J lost 13 bases; unmatched junction nucleotides: 13. CDR1 is MDHEN, CDR2 SYDVKM, per germline. CDR3 length: 15 residues. The CDR3 region has the DNA TGTGCCAGCAGTGCAAGAACCCGGGACAGGATGCCCCTCCACTTT. Translated, it gives CASSARTRDRMPLHF.

The chain joins TRBV7-9 to TRBJ1-1, with D maybe TRBD1 (6 bases). The CDR3 consists of 16 residues. V was cut by 0 bases and J by 1 base, with 12 bases left in between. Germline lookup yields CDR1 SEHNR and CDR2 FQNEAQ (reference sequence). The CDR3 is CASSLAFCRGNTEAFF. CDR3 coding DNA: TGTGCCAGCAGCTTAGCTTTTTGCAGGGGGAACACTGAAGCTTTCTTT.

A few counts support this clone. V gene TRBV5-1 combines with J gene TRBJ1-2, with a weak D call TRBD1 (6 bases). V lost 6 bases and J 7 bases, leaving 10 bases between the germline ends. Germline V gene lookup returns CDR1 SGHRS and CDR2 YFSETQ. The CDR3 consists of 11 residues. CDR3 nucleotide sequence: TGCGCCAGCACGAGAGGGGGTGGCTACACCTTC. Amino acid sequence: CASTRGGGYTF.

The chain combines TRBV2 with TRBJ2-4; TRBD2 aligns across 8 bases. The V gene's germline CDR1 is SNHLY and CDR2 FYNNEI. The CDR3 is 18 amino acids. After removal of 6 bases from V and 0 bases from J, the junction contained 13 bases not matched to a gene. The CDR3 spells CASSAPGRGAIAKNIQYF. The CDR3 DNA sequence: TGTGCCAGCAGCGCACCCGGGAGGGGGGCTATAGCCAAAAACATTCAGTACTTC. Drawing the rest from reference TRBV2 and TRBJ2-4, the complete variable domain is EPEVTQTPSHQVTQMGQEVILRCVPISNHLYFYWYRQILGQKVEFLVSFYNNEISEKSEIFDDQFSVERPDGSNFTLKIRSTKLEDSAMYFCASSAPGRGAIAKNIQYFGAGTRLSVL.

The CDR3 bases are TGTGCCAGCTCGGCAACTATCGGGGCTGAAGCTTTCTTT. Its translation: CASSATIGAEAFF. The V call is TRBV18, the J call TRBJ1-1; D is unresolved. This CDR3 has 13 amino acids. Germline V gene data show CDR1 as KGHSH and CDR2 as LQKENI. V lost 6 bases and J lost 6, with 14 bases in between.

The gene calls are TRBV7-7 and TRBJ2-5; 8 bases fit TRBD2. Germline CDR1 reads SSHAT; CDR2 reads FNYEAQ (reference sequence). The CDR3 has 15 residues. J lost 1 base, V lost 1 base, and 2 bases had no gene match. The CDR3 reads CASSLGGGFQETQYF. The CDR3 nucleotides read TGTGCCAGCAGCTTAGGCGGGGGGTTCCAAGAGACCCAGTACTTC.

This clone was observed at least ten times. V is TRBV29-1 and J is TRBJ2-5; tentative D call: TRBD2 (5 bases). The CDR3 length is 12 residues. Germline V gene sequence: CDR1 SQVTM, CDR2 ANQGSEA. Trimming stripped 3 bases from V and 4 bases from J, with 9 bases between. This CDR3 reads CSVDGLRETQYF. For the CDR3, the DNA is TGCAGCGTTGATGGACTGAGAGAGACCCAGTACTTC.